This T cell receptor beta chain was identified in a study of blood T cell repertoires in COVID-19. Overall study context: Donors in the United States, Italy and Spain gave samples during acute or convalescent COVID-19. Nucleic acid was either cDNA or gDNA, and it came from T cells, B-cell-depleted T cells, or PBMCs.

Under the authors' procedure: Reference gene primer amplification in the assay estimated nucleated cell counts. TCRdb keeps only in-frame clones here, not all; method: immunoSEQ multiplex PCR. Clonal size and the V and J genes are those of that table, whereas D and trimming came from the DNA. Found here are around 120,000 clones, 70% to 90% of them singletons; the top ten hold about 8%. CDR3 size: 14 residues. Trimming removed 4 bases from V and 5 bases from J, with 15 bases in between. The germline V gene has CDR1 SGHNT and CDR2 YYREEE (reference sequence). The clonotype comes from a man over 45 with acute or convalescent COVID-19. Sequencing was done on a sample of peripheral blood. The chain couples TRBV5-4 to TRBJ2-5, with a tentative D call TRBD1 (6 bases). CDR3 residues: CASSLSTRGETQYF. The CDR3 DNA is TGTGCCAGCAGCCTAAGCACAAGGGGGGAGACCCAGTACTTC.